The 14 T cell receptor beta chains reported below all come from one sample, sequenced in a study of yellow fever vaccine responses in identical twins. A single record per CDR3 protein comes from TCRdb applying MiXCR to the RT-PCR reads. The table lists roughly 2,300 distinct CDR3 sequences, around 7% of them singletons. The sequencing used T cells from blood (PBMCs), unsorted or a sorted subset (not recorded which), collected around 2 years after vaccination. The source is a woman between 18 and 29 years old who received the yellow fever vaccine.

A word on this clonotype: This may arise from a read error, as a much more abundant clone is one base away. Here the CDR3 omits its conserved ending phenylalanine or tryptophan, so a read error is the likely source. The CDR3 region has the DNA TGTGCCAGCAGCCTCCGGGACAGGGGAAGCAATGAGCAGTTCTCC. Translation: CASSLRDRGSNEQFS. The gene calls are TRBV11-2 and TRBJ2-1; 10 positions match TRBD1. Germline V gene sequence: CDR1 SGHAT, CDR2 FQNNGV. CDR3 length equals 15 residues. V trimming: 5 bases; J trimming: 6 bases; junction bases outside the gene matches: 7.

V and J are TRBV4-3 and TRBJ2-7; 7 nucleotides match TRBD1. The CDR3 spans 16 residues. Germline assignment: CDR1 LGHNA and CDR2 YSLEER. J was trimmed by 2 bases and V by 2 bases; bases with no gene match: 9. The CDR3 spells CASSQSVQGLPYEQYF. In DNA, the CDR3 is TGCGCCAGCAGCCAATCCGTACAGGGGTTGCCCTACGAGCAGTACTTC.

Within the sample, this clonotype is medium-sized. The chain carries TRBV7-2 and TRBJ2-5, with D tentatively TRBD1 (5 bases). The germline V and J ends were trimmed by 1 base and 5 bases, with 8 bases remaining between them. This CDR3 has 13 residues. The germline gives CDR1 SGHTA, CDR2 FQGNSA. The CDR3 spells CASSLGGWETQYF. The CDR3 nucleotides read TGTGCCAGCAGCTTAGGGGGCTGGGAGACCCAGTACTTC.

In its sample, this clonotype ranks as medium-sized. The chain is built from TRBV10-3 and TRBJ2-1; no clear D. V lost 0 bases and J lost 8, with 8 bases in between. The CDR3 is 13 amino acids. Germline V lookup: CDR1 ENHRY, CDR2 SYGVKD. This CDR3 is CAISESIVDEQFF. The CDR3 region has the DNA TGTGCCATCAGTGAGTCGATTGTGGATGAGCAGTTCTTC.

A few counts support this clonotype. The chain combines TRBV2 with TRBJ1-1, with D perhaps matching TRBD1 (5 bases). Germline-derived CDR1 and CDR2 are SNHLY and FYNNEI. The V gene lost 5 bases and the J gene lost 0 bases, with 10 bases spanning the gap. The CDR3 length is 14 residues. The DNA of the CDR3 is TGTGCCAGCAGTCAACAGGAGATGAACACTGAAGCTTTCTTT. Translation: CASSQQEMNTEAFF.

The chain couples TRBV4-2 to TRBJ2-5; the match to TRBD1 covers 12 bases. Germline-derived CDR1 and CDR2 are LGHNA and YNFKEQ. The CDR3 is 15 amino acids. The trim removed 2 bases at V and 4 bases at J, leaving 2 bases unmatched. The CDR3 here is CASSQRDRGRETQYF. DNA for the CDR3: TGTGCCAGCAGCCAACGGGACAGGGGGCGAGAGACCCAGTACTTC.

The chain joins TRBV11-2 to TRBJ2-1, with D possibly matching TRBD2 (6 bases). Germline loops: CDR1 SGHAT, CDR2 FQNNGV. This CDR3 has 15 residues. Trimming cost V 5 bases and J 2 bases, with 13 bases left between them. CDR3 sequence reads: CASSGGGKAYNEQFF. CDR3 bases: TGTGCCAGCAGCGGCGGCGGGAAGGCCTACAATGAGCAGTTCTTC. Complete variable domain (other parts from reference TRBV11-2 and TRBJ2-1): EAGVAQSPRYKIIEKRQSVAFWCNPISGHATLYWYQQILGQGPKLLIQFQNNGVVDDSQLPKDRFSAERLKGVDSTLKIQPAKLEDSAVYLCASSGGGKAYNEQFFGPGTRLTVL.

This clonotype occurred a few times. The rearrangement joins TRBV18 to TRBJ2-3; TRBD2 aligns across 8 bases. CDR3 size: 15 residues. Germline trimming cut 3 bases from V and 4 bases from J; bases unmatched to any gene: 6. In germline, CDR1 is KGHSH, CDR2 LQKENI. In nucleotides, the CDR3 is TGTGCCAGCTCACCGGTAGCGGGGTCCCCAGATACGCAGTATTTT. Protein: CASSPVAGSPDTQYF.

This clonotype is classed as medium-sized (0.01 to 0.1%). The V gene is TRBV2, the J gene TRBJ1-2, with D perhaps TRBD1 (5 bases). Germline CDR1 reads SNHLY; CDR2 reads FYNNEI. The germline V and J ends were trimmed by 6 bases and 4 bases, with 18 bases remaining between them. There are 15 residues in the CDR3. The CDR3 DNA reads as TGTGCCAGCAGAGCACCCAAGCCCGGGGGCTATGGCTACACCTTC. Translation gives CASRAPKPGGYGYTF.

Within the sample, this clonotype is medium-sized. The chain is built from TRBV4-1 and TRBJ2-7, with D possibly being TRBD1 (6 bases). The CDR3 extends over 13 amino acids. The V end was cut by 6 bases, the J end by 0 bases, with 9 bases between. Germline V gene sequence: CDR1 MGHRA, CDR2 YSYEKL. The CDR3 DNA follows: TGCGCCAGCAGAAGGACAGACTCCTACGAGCAGTACTTC. Protein sequence: CASRRTDSYEQYF.

By share, this clonotype counts as medium-sized. This chain uses TRBV11-3 with TRBJ2-3; D is uncertain. Germline loops: CDR1 SGHNT, CDR2 YENEEA. The CDR3 contains 10 residues. V shed 11 bases and J shed 6 bases, with 9 bases lying between them. The CDR3 loop is CADQRDTQYF. The CDR3 nucleotides are TGTGCCGACCAAAGGGATACGCAGTATTTT.

In its sample, this clonotype was seen a few times. The chain combines TRBV3-1 with TRBJ2-1, with D hard to call. Trimming cost V 0 bases and J 4 bases, with 13 bases left between them. Germline lookup yields CDR1 LGHDT and CDR2 YNNKEL (reference sequence). The CDR3 totals 16 residues. CDR3 residues: CASSQDRPTRYNEQFF. The CDR3, as DNA: TGTGCCAGCAGCCAAGATAGGCCTACCCGATACAATGAGCAGTTCTTC.

By sample fraction, this clonotype is medium-sized (0.01 to 0.1%). J is TRBJ2-6 and V is TRBV6-2 or TRBV6-3, with D unclear. The CDR3 length is 15 residues. From germline, CDR1 is MNHEY and CDR2 SVGEGT. Trimming cost V 2 bases and J 0 bases, with 5 bases left between them. The CDR3 DNA follows: TGTGCCAGCAGTTACGGTGACTCTGGGGCCAACGTCCTGACTTTC. It yields the protein CASSYGDSGANVLTF.

This clonotype showed up just once. The chain carries TRBV10-3 and TRBJ1-5; possibly TRBD1 for D (5 bases). The V and J ends lost 9 bases and 7 bases respectively, with 16 bases between them. CDR1 ENHRY and CDR2 SYGVKD come from the germline V gene. This CDR3 has 13 residues. The CDR3 sequence: CAMGGGPGQPQHF. The CDR3 region has the DNA TGTGCCATGGGGGGTGGGCCAGGACAGCCCCAGCATTTT.